In its sample, the clone carrying this TCR beta chain was seen once. Its specificity is not known. The entry originates in a study of post-analysis software for immune sequencing data. The wider study: Relapsing-remitting, secondary progressive and progressive-relapsing forms of multiple sclerosis all featured among disease courses. General study results and limits: Higher frequency in patients than in controls was seen for five TRBV segments, with TRBV5-6, TRBV5-1 and TRBV20-1 among them. Significantly decreased normalized Chao1 diversity was recorded for multiple sclerosis patients relative to controls. Batch-mates among the samples co-clustered strongly by F measure.

The CDR3 has 14 amino acids. V lost 5 bases and J 1 base, leaving 11 bases between the germline ends. Per the germline V gene, CDR1 is SEHNR and CDR2 is FQNEAQ (reference sequence). Unique molecular identifiers tagged the TCR beta cDNA libraries. The authors obtained roughly 550,000 cDNA molecules from approximately 0.91 to 9.4 million T cells. TCRdb re-called the PCR reads through MiXCR, storing one row per CDR3 protein. The sample records about 770,000 distinct CDR3 sequences, approximately 44% being singletons. Sequencing input: blood. The clonotype comes from a girl between 5 and 17 years old with multiple sclerosis. This rearrangement joins TRBV7-9 to TRBJ2-5; D is possibly TRBD1 (6 bases). The CDR3 DNA reads as TGTGCCAGCAGCACACCGACAGGCCAAGAGACCCAGTACTTC. The encoded protein is CASSTPTGQETQYF.